The TCR beta chain described here comes from a study of blood T cell repertoires in COVID-19. Those who participated ranged in age from roughly 18 to 89 years and resided in about two dozen US areas. Participant-reported clinical history was the basis for cohort assignment. This clone was recorded at least ten times. The ends lost 0 bases at V and 7 bases at J; junction bases unmatched: 6. The CDR3 contains 16 residues. Germline CDR1 and CDR2: LNHNV and YYDKDF (reference sequence). Per the authors' pipeline: The assay estimated nucleated cells by amplifying reference gene primers. Using immunoSEQ multiplex PCR, the repertoire was profiled, and TCRdb retains in-frame clones only, with some absent. V and J calls and clone size come straight from that table; D and trimming were deduced from the DNA. The sample carries approximately 230,000 clones, approximately 84% recorded once.

The source is a man aged 40-55 years who had recovered from COVID-19. The chain couples TRBV15 to TRBJ2-1, with 10 positions matching TRBD1. The sample taken for sequencing was PBMCs or T cells enriched from blood (not recorded which). CDR3 DNA sequence: TGTGCCACCAGCAGAGAAAGGGACAGGGGTGTTAATGAGCAGTTCTTC. The encoded protein is CATSRERDRGVNEQFF.